The clone carrying this T cell receptor beta chain was seen only once. Antigen: not known. The data derive from a study of Ad26.COV2.S vaccination and SARS-CoV-2 variants. For the study at large: Donor participated within the Ad26.COV2.S arm of the COV1001 trial. Study conclusions and caveats: It was reported that spike-specific CD8+ and CD4+ T cell responses were substantially broad after vaccination. Placebo and vaccine recipients had non-spike TCR breadth that was similar.

Sequencing used immunoSEQ multiplex PCR; TCRdb keeps in-frame clones, though not all of them. The sample shows roughly 350,000 clones, around nine tenths of them seen only once. CDR3 length equals 17 residues. V lost 2 bases to trimming and J lost 5 bases; unmatched junction nucleotides: 8. From germline, CDR1 is MNHEY and CDR2 SVGEGT. Indicated treatment: about 20 received Ad26.COV2.S at low or high dose, single or two shots; about five received placebo; per-sample allocation not given. Samples analyzed were those drawn on day 63 after the first vaccine or placebo injection. Ad26.COV2.S expressed prefusion-stabilized spike from the original Wuhan strain.

The chain couples TRBV6-2 or TRBV6-3 to TRBJ2-1; TRBD2 matches at 11 bases. The input for sequencing was peripheral blood, taken in a trial of Ad26.COV2.S vaccine versus placebo. The sequence derives from a person between 18 and 60 years old who received the Ad26.COV2.S COVID-19 vaccine or a placebo. Here the CDR3 reads CASSYPRLAGRHNEQFF. In nucleotides, the CDR3 is TGTGCCAGCAGTTACCCCCGACTAGCGGGAAGACACAATGAGCAGTTCTTC.